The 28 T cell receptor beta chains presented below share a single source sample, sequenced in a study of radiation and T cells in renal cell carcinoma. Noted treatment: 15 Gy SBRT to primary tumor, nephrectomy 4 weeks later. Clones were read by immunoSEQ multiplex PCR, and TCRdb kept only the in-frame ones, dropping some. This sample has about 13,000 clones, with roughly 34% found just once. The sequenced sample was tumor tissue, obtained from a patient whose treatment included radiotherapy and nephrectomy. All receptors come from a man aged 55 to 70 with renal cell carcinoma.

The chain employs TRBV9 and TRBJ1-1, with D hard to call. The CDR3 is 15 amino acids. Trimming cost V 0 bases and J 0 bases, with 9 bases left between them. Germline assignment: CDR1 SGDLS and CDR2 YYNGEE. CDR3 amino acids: CASSVGEGMNTEAFF. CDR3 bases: TGTGCCAGCAGCGTAGGAGAAGGCATGAACACTGAAGCTTTCTTT.

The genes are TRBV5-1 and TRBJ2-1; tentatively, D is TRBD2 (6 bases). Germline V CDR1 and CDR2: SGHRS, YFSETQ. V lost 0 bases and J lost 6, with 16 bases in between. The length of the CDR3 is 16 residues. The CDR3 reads CASSLAPGDGRNEQFF. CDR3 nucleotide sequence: TGCGCCAGCAGCTTGGCCCCGGGGGACGGGCGCAATGAGCAGTTCTTC.

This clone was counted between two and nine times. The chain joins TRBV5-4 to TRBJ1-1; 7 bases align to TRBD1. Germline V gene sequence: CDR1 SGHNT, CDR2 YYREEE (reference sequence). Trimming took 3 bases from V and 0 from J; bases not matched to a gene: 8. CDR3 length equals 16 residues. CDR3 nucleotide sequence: TGTGCCAGCAGCTCGCCGGGACAGAACATGAACACTGAAGCTTTCTTT. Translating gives CASSSPGQNMNTEAFF.

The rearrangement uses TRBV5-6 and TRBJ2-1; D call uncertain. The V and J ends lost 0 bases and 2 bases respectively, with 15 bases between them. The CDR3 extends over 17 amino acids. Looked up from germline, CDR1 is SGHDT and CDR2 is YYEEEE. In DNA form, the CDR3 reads TGTGCCAGCAGCTTGGTTGGGATTCCCGGACCCTACAATGAGCAGTTCTTC. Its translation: CASSLVGIPGPYNEQFF.

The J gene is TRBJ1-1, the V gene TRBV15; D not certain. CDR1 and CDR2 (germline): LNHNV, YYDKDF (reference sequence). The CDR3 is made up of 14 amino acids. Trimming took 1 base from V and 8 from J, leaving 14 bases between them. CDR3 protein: CATSRAGGEREAFF. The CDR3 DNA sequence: TGTGCCACCAGCAGAGCAGGTGGGGAAAGAGAAGCTTTCTTT.

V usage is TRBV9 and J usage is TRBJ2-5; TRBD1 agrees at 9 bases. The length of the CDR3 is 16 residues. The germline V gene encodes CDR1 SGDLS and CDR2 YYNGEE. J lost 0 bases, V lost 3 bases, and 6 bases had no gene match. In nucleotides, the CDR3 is TGTGCCAGCAGCGAGGGGGACAGGGAGTACCAAGAGACCCAGTACTTC. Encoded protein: CASSEGDREYQETQYF.

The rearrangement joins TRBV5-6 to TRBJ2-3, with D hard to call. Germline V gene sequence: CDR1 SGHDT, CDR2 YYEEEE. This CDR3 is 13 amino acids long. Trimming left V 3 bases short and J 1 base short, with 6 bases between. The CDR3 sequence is CASSSPGTDTQYF. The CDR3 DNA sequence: TGTGCCAGCAGCTCTCCGGGCACAGATACGCAGTATTTT.

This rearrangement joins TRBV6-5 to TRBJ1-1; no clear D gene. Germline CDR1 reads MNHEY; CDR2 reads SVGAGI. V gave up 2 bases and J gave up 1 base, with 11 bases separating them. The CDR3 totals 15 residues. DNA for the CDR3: TGTGCCAGCAGTTACGGGGTCACACCGAACACTGAAGCTTTCTTT. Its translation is CASSYGVTPNTEAFF.

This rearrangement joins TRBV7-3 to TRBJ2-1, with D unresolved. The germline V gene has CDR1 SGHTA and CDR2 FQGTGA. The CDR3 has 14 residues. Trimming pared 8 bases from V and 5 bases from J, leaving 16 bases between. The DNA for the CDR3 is TGTGCCAGCCAAGTGGGTGGACGAAACAATGAGCAGTTCTTC. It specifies CASQVGGRNNEQFF.

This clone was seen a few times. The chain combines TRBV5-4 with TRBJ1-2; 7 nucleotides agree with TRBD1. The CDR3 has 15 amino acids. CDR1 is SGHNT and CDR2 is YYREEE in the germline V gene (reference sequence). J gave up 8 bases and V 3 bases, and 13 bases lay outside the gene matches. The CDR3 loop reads CASSSRSGTDIGYTF. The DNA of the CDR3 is TGTGCCAGCAGCTCAAGATCCGGGACAGATATCGGCTACACCTTC.

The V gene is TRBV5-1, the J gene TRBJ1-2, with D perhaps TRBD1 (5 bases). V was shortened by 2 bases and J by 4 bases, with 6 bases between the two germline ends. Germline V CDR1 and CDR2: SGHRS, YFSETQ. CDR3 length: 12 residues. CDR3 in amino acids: CASSLTGYGYTF. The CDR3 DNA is TGCGCCAGCAGCTTAACAGGCTATGGCTACACCTTC.

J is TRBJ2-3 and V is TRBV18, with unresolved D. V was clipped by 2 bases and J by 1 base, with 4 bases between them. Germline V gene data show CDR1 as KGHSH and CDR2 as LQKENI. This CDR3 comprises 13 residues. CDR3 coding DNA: TGTGCCAGCTCACCAGGTGGCACAGATACGCAGTATTTT. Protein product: CASSPGGTDTQYF.

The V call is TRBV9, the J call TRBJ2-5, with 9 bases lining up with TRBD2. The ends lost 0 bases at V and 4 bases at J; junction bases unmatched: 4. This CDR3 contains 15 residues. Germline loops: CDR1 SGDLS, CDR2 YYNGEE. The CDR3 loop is CASSVGVTSGETQYF. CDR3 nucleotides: TGTGCCAGCAGCGTAGGGGTGACTAGCGGAGAGACCCAGTACTTC.

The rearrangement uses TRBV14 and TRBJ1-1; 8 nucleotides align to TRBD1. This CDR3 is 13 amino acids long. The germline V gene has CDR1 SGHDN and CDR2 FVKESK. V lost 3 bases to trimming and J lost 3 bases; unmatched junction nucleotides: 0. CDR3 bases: TGTGCCAGCAGCCAGGACAGGGACACTGAAGCTTTCTTT. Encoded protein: CASSQDRDTEAFF.

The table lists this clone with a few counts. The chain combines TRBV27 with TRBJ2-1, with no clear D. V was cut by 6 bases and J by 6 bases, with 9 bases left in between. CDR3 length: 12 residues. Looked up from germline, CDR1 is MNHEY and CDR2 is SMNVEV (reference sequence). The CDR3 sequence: CASSVIGNEQFF. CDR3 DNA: TGTGCCAGCAGCGTTATAGGCAATGAGCAGTTCTTC.

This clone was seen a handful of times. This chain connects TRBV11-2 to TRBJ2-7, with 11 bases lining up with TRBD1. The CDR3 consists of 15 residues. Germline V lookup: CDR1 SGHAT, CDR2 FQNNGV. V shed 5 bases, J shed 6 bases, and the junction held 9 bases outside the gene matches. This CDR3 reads CASSAGTGGVPEQYV. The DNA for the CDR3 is TGTGCCAGCAGCGCCGGGACAGGGGGGGTCCCCGAGCAGTACGTC.

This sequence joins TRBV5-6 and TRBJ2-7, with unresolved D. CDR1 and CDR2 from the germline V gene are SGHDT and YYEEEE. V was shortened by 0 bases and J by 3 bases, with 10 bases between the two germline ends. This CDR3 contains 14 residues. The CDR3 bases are TGTGCCAGCAGCTTGGTGACATTCCACTACGAGCAGTACTTC. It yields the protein CASSLVTFHYEQYF.

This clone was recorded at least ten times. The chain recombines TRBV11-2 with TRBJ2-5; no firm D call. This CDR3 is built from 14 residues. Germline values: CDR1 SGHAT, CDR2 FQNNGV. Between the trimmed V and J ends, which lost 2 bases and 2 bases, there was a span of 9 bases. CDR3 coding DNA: TGTGCCAGCAGCTTAATACAGTCACAAGAGACCCAGTACTTC. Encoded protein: CASSLIQSQETQYF.

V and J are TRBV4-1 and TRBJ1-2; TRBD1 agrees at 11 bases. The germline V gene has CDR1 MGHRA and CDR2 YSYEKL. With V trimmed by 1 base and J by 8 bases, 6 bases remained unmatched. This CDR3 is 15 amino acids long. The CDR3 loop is CASSQAEGQGGGYTF. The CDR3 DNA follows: TGCGCCAGCAGCCAAGCCGAGGGACAGGGGGGCGGCTACACCTTC.

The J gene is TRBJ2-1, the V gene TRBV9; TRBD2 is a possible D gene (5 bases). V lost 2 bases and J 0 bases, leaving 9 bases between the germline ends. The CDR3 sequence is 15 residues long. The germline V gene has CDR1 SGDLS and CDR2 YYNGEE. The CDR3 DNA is TGTGCCAGCAGCGTCTCTGGGAGCTCCTACAATGAGCAGTTCTTC. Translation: CASSVSGSSYNEQFF.

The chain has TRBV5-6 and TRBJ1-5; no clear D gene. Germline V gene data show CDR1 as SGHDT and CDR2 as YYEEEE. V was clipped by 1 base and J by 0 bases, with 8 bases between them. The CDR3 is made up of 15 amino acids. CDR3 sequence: CASSLYSYSNQPQHF. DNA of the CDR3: TGTGCCAGCAGCTTGTACTCCTATAGCAATCAGCCCCAGCATTTT.

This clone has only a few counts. CDR3 sequence reads: CASSITGPGAVTEAFF. The CDR3 nucleotides are TGTGCCAGCAGCATAACGGGGCCAGGGGCGGTCACTGAAGCTTTCTTT. V usage is TRBV14 and J usage is TRBJ1-1; weak D call: TRBD1 (6 bases). Germline-derived CDR1 and CDR2 are SGHDN and FVKESK. Between the trimmed V and J ends, which lost 5 bases and 4 bases, there was a span of 20 bases. The CDR3 length is 16 residues.

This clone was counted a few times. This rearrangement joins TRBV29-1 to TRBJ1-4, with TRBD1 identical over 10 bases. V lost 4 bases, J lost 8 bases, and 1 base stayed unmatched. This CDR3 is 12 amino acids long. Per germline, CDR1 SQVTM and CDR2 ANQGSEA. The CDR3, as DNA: TGCAGCGTTGGGGACAGGGGAGAAAAACTGTTTTTT. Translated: CSVGDRGEKLFF.

In DNA form, the CDR3 reads TGCGCCAGCAGCTTGGTGGCAGAGAACACTGAAGCTTTCTTT. It specifies CASSLVAENTEAFF. J is TRBJ1-1 and V is TRBV5-1; D ambiguous. From germline, CDR1 is SGHRS and CDR2 YFSETQ. Trimming took off 0 bases at V and 1 base at J, with 7 bases between the two ends. CDR3 size: 14 residues.

DNA of the CDR3: TGTGCCTGGAGTGTATTCCAGGGTTCTAATTCACCCCTCCACTTT. Translated: CAWSVFQGSNSPLHF. The chain carries TRBV30 and TRBJ1-6; maybe TRBD1 (5 bases). The CDR3 extends over 15 amino acids. V was cut by 0 bases and J by 6 bases, with 12 bases left in between. CDR1 and CDR2 from the germline V gene are GTSNPN and SVGIG (reference sequence).

CDR3 region: CASSLGRRNTQYF. CDR3 nucleotides: TGTGCCAGCAGTTTGGGGAGAAGGAATACGCAGTATTTT. J is TRBJ2-3 and V is TRBV25-1; perhaps TRBD2 as D (5 bases). V was clipped by 5 bases and J by 7 bases, with 13 bases between them. The CDR3 totals 13 residues. Germline V gene lookup returns CDR1 MGHDK and CDR2 SYGVNS.

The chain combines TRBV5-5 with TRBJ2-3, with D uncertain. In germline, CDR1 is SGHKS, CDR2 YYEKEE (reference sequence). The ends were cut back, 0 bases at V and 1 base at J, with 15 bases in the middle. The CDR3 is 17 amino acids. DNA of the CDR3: TGTGCCAGCAGCTTGGGGCGGCCTACCCAACGCACAGATACGCAGTATTTT. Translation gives CASSLGRPTQRTDTQYF.

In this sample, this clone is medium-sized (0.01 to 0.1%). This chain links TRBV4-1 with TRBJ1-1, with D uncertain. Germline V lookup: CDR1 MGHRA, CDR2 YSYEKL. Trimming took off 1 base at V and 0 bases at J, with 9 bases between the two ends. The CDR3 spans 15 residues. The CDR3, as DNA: TGCGCCAGCAGCCAAGGGATTGGCTTGAACACTGAAGCTTTCTTT. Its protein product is CASSQGIGLNTEAFF.